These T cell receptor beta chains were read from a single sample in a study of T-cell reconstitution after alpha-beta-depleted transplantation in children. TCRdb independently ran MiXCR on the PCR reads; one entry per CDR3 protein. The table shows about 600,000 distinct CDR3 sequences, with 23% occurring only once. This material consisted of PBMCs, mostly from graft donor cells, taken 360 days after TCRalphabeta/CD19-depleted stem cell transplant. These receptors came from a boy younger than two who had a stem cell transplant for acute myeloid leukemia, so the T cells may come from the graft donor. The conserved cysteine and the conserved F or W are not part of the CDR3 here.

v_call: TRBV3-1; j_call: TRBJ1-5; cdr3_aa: ASSQGRYTGSNQPQH
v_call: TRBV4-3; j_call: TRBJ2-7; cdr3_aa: ASSRANEQY
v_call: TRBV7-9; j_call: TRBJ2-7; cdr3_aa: ASSLDVRHEQY
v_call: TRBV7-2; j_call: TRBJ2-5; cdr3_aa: ASSSGVSGVQETQY
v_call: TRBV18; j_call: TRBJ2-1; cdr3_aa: ASSPRNRDREQF
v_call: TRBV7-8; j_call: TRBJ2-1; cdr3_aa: ASSRSRSGSIPNEQF
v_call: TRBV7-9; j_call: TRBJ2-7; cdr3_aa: ASSFGSGHVEQY
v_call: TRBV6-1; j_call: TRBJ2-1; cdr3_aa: ASSVRSGVYNEQF
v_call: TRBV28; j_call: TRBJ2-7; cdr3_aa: ASSLLRARTRAYEQY
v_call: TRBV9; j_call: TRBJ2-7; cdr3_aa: ASSVVYLGDYEQY
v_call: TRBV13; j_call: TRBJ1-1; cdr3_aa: ASSSEEGGFEAF
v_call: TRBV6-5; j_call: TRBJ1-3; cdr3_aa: ASSRTGSGNTIY
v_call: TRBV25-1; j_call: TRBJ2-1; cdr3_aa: ASSESGGYNEQF
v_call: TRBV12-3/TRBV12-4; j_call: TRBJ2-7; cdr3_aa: ASSLQGWAYEQY
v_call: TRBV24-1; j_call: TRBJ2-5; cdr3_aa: ATSDFEGEETQY
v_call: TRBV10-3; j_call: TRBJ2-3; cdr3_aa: ASTDSSTDTQY
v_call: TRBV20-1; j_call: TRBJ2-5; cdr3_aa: SARRPASGFQETQY
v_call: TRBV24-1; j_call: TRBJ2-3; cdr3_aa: ATSAFTGDPARDTQY
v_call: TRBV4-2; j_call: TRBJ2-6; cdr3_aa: ASSPDRGANVLT
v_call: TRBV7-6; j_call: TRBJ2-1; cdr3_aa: ASSFSSGGNNEQF
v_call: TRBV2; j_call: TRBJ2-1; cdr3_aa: ASSGPWDRVYYNEQF
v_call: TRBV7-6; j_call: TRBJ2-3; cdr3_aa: ASSLLLASTDTQY
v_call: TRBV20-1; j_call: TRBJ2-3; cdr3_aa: SATGGRGSGTDTQY
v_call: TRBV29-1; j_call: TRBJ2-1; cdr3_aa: SVAGAYNEQF
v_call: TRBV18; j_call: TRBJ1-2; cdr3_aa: ASSPRRQALGYT
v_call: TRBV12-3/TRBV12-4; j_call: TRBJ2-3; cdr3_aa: ASSFGTWGDTQY
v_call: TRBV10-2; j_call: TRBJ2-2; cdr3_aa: ASSDPRLAPNTGELF
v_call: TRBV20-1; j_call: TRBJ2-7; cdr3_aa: SARIPLGETYEQY
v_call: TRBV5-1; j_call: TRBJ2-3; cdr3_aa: ASSWDYTDTQY
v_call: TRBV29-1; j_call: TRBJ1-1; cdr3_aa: SVVGRGMNTEAF
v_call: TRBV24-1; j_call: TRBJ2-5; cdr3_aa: ATSDLALQGARETQY
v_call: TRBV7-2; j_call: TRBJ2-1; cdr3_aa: ASSIYSNEQF
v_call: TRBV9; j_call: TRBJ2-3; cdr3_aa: ASSVTIAVSTDTQY
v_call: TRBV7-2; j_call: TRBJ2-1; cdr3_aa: ASSWRESYNEQF
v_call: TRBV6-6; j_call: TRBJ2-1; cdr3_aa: ASSFGQFNEQF
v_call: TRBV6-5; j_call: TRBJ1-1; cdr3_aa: ASSYSTLKDTEAF
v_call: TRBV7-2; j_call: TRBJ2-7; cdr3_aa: ASSSPGLTSYEQY
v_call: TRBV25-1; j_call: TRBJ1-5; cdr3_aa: ASGEGGQPQH
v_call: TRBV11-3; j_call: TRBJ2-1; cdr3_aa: ASSFPDHNEQF
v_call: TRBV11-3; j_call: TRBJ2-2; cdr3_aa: ASSFLVSITNTGELF
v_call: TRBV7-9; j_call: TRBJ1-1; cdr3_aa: ASSLNSMNTEAF
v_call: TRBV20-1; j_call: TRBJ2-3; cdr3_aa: SARLLTDTQY
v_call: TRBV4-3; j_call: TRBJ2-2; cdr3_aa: ASSLDYTANKVGELF
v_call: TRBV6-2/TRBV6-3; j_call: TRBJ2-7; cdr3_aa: ASSYSPIGGHYEQY
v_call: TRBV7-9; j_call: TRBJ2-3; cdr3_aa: ASSLAGGSSTDTQY
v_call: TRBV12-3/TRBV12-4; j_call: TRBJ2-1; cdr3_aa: ASTPDRRNEQF
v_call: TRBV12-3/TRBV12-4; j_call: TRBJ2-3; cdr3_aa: ASSPPASGPDTQY
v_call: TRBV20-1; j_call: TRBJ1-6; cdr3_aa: SASKTGSSPLH
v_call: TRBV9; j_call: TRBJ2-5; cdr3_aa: ASGRGRVETQY
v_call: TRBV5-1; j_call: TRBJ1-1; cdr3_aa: ASSLSGAGTEAF
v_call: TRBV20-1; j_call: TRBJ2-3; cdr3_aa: SAIGTSGGALGSSDTQY